The 27 T cell receptor beta chains listed next were all sequenced from one sample in a study of T cells and copy number aberrations in small-cell lung cancer. Assay used: immunoSEQ multiplex PCR; TCRdb lists only in-frame clones, some missing. The sample has roughly 9,800 clones; 75% to 80% are singletons. The sample was normal tissue next to the tumor. The receptor set was obtained from a man in his 60s with small cell lung cancer.

This clone was counted once. The rearrangement joins TRBV2 to TRBJ2-7; 7 bases align to TRBD1. This CDR3 contains 12 residues. Germline CDR1 is SNHLY and CDR2 is FYNNEI. V lost 6 bases to trimming and J lost 6 bases; unmatched junction nucleotides: 5. CDR3 sequence (DNA): TGTGCCAGCAGCCTCACAGGGGTCGAGCAGTACTTC. It translates to CASSLTGVEQYF. The complete variable domain, with remaining parts taken from reference TRBV2 and TRBJ2-7, reads EPEVTQTPSHQVTQMGQEVILRCVPISNHLYFYWYRQILGQKVEFLVSFYNNEISEKSEIFDDQFSVERPDGSNFTLKIRSTKLEDSAMYFCASSLTGVEQYFGPGTRLTVT.

V and J are TRBV5-1 and TRBJ2-2, with D tentatively TRBD2 (6 bases). The length of the CDR3 is 14 residues. Germline values: CDR1 SGHRS, CDR2 YFSETQ. The germline V and J ends were trimmed by 3 bases and 4 bases, with 10 bases remaining between them. The CDR3 bases are TGCGCCAGCAGCTGGGACTTTACCACCGGGGAGCTGTTTTTT. As protein: CASSWDFTTGELFF.

The chain has TRBV15 and TRBJ2-1; D perhaps matches TRBD2 (5 bases). V was trimmed by 5 bases and J by 0 bases, leaving 11 bases between them. Germline V gene lookup returns CDR1 LNHNV and CDR2 YYDKDF (reference sequence). The CDR3 has 15 residues. CDR3 sequence (DNA): TGTGCCACCAGCCCGGGGTCGAGCTCCTACAATGAGCAGTTCTTC. Protein: CATSPGSSSYNEQFF.

The V and J genes are TRBV6-5 and TRBJ2-2; D is possibly TRBD2 (6 bases). V dropped 5 bases and J dropped 7 bases, with 8 bases sitting between them. In germline, CDR1 is MNHEY, CDR2 SVGAGI. This CDR3 has 12 amino acids. CDR3 amino acids: CASSGGVGELFF. CDR3 sequence (DNA): TGTGCCAGCAGTGGCGGGGTCGGGGAGCTGTTTTTT.

The V call is TRBV7-2, the J call TRBJ2-3; D is unclear. The V end lost 4 bases, the J end lost 1 base, and 3 bases lay between the germline ends. This CDR3 is built from 12 residues. Germline values: CDR1 SGHTA, CDR2 FQGNSA. CDR3 amino acids: CASSYRTDTQYF. The CDR3 DNA sequence: TGTGCCAGCAGCTACCGCACAGATACGCAGTATTTT.

This clone is a singleton in its sample. This probably arose from a read error, given a far larger clone one base away. V and J are TRBV15 and TRBJ2-5; D ambiguous. The CDR3 has 12 residues. Germline CDR1 reads LNHNV; CDR2 reads YYDKDF (reference sequence). CDR3 DNA sequence: TGTGCCACCAGCAGAGATCTGGAGATCCAGTACTTC. Translating it yields CATSRDLEIQYF.

V usage is TRBV7-2 and J usage is TRBJ2-7; 10 bases are a match to TRBD2. V lost 1 base to trimming and J lost 5 bases; unmatched junction nucleotides: 5. The CDR3 loop spans 15 amino acids. CDR1 is SGHTA, CDR2 FQGNSA, per germline. The CDR3 nucleotides read TGTGCCAGCAGCTTAGTGAGCGGGAGGGCCGACGAGCAGTACTTC. This translates into CASSLVSGRADEQYF.

As concerns this clone: Its ends do not fully match the called genes, so a read error is possible. This rearrangement joins TRBV11-2 to TRBJ2-4; 7 bases line up with TRBD2. CDR3 length: 15 amino acids. In germline, CDR1 is SGHAT, CDR2 FQNNGV. In DNA, the CDR3 is TGTGCCAGCAGAACCACGGGGGGAGCCAAAAACATTCAATACTTC. Its protein is CASRTTGGAKNIQYF. Based on the CDR3 plus reference TRBV11-2 and TRBJ2-4, the full variable domain is EAGVAQSPRYKIIEKRQSVAFWCNPISGHATLYWYQQILGQGPKLLIQFQNNGVVDDSQLPKDRFSAERLKGVDSTLKIQPAKLEDSAVYLCASRTTGGAKNIQYFGAGTRLSVL.

This rearrangement joins TRBV10-3 to TRBJ2-2; D might be TRBD1 (6 bases). Germline-derived CDR1 and CDR2 are ENHRY and SYGVKD. The CDR3 totals 16 residues. Trimming shortened V by 6 bases and J by 1 base, and 15 bases separated the two germline ends. CDR3 loop: CAISPRGRQNTGELFF. In DNA form, the CDR3 reads TGTGCCATCAGCCCGAGGGGGAGACAGAACACCGGGGAGCTGTTTTTT.

The V gene is TRBV5-1, the J gene TRBJ2-7, with D possibly being TRBD1 (6 bases). CDR3 size: 15 residues. V was shortened by 3 bases and J by 0 bases, with 13 bases between the two germline ends. The germline V gene has CDR1 SGHRS and CDR2 YFSETQ. The CDR3 DNA sequence: TGCGCCAGCAGCTCCCCGGACAGTAGCTCCTACGAGCAGTACTTC. This gives the protein CASSSPDSSSYEQYF.

The chain joins TRBV10-3 to TRBJ2-7, with TRBD2 as a possible D gene (6 bases). There are 13 residues in the CDR3. V lost 11 bases, J lost 0 bases, and 14 bases lay in between. Germline lookup yields CDR1 ENHRY and CDR2 SYGVKD. This chain's CDR3 is CAAQRASSYEQYF. Written as DNA, the CDR3 is TGTGCCGCTCAGCGGGCGAGCTCCTACGAGCAGTACTTC.

The genes are TRBV2 and TRBJ1-4; D possibly corresponds to TRBD2 (5 bases). The DNA end lines up better with TRBJ2-2; the J call may be wrong. CDR1 and CDR2 from the germline V gene are SNHLY and FYNNEI. The CDR3 totals 12 residues. The CDR3 here is CASSQRTGELFF. The CDR3 nucleotides are TGTGCCAGCAGTCAACGGACTGGGGAGCTGTTTTTT.

As to this clone: Other nucleotide sequences in the sample specify the same CDR3. This sequence joins TRBV5-1 and TRBJ1-1; D unresolved. Germline CDR1 is SGHRS and CDR2 is YFSETQ. The CDR3 extends over 14 amino acids. Trimming cost V 2 bases and J 0 bases, with 8 bases left between them. In DNA, the CDR3 is TGCGCCAGCAGCTTAGATGGAATGAACACTGAAGCTTTCTTT. Its protein is CASSLDGMNTEAFF. The whole variable domain, filled in from reference TRBV5-1 and TRBJ1-1, reads KAGVTQTPRYLIKTRGQQVTLSCSPISGHRSVSWYQQTPGQGLQFLFEYFSETQRNKGNFPGRFSGRQFSNSRSEMNVSTLELGDSALYLCASSLDGMNTEAFFGQGTRLTVV.

This clone has just a few counts. In nucleotides, the CDR3 is TGCGCCAGCAGCTTGGGGCCACGGACGGAAAGCTCCTACGAGCAGTACTTC. Translation gives CASSLGPRTESSYEQYF. The chain joins TRBV5-1 to TRBJ2-7; D unresolved. This CDR3 spans 17 amino acids. Germline CDR1 is SGHRS and CDR2 is YFSETQ. Trimming cost V 0 bases and J 0 bases, with 16 bases left between them.

The gene calls are TRBV29-1 and TRBJ1-5; 9 bases align to TRBD1. With V trimmed by 6 bases and J by 4 bases, 7 bases remained unmatched. Germline V gene sequence: CDR1 SQVTM, CDR2 ANQGSEA. The CDR3 covers 14 residues. The DNA of the CDR3 is TGCAGCGTGGGGACAGGGCAATTGAATCAGCCCCAGCATTTT. Its translation is CSVGTGQLNQPQHF.

The chain combines TRBV27 with TRBJ2-3, with TRBD1 matching over 7 bases. The V and J ends lost 4 bases and 4 bases, in that order; junction bases with no gene match: 11. CDR1 is MNHEY, CDR2 SMNVEV, per germline (reference sequence). This CDR3 is 16 amino acids long. The CDR3 here is CASSYRQGVSADTQYF. The CDR3 DNA reads TGTGCCAGCAGTTACCGACAGGGTGTTTCTGCAGATACGCAGTATTTT.

V usage is TRBV5-1 and J usage is TRBJ2-5; 7 bases agree with TRBD2. CDR1 SGHRS and CDR2 YFSETQ come from the germline V gene. This CDR3 contains 18 residues. With 0 bases clipped from V and 3 bases from J, the junction kept 14 bases outside the gene matches. CDR3 nucleotide sequence: TGCGCCAGCAGCTTGGAAGGTAGCGGGTCAAATAGCGAAGAGACCCAGTACTTC. This encodes CASSLEGSGSNSEETQYF. Drawing the rest from reference TRBV5-1 and TRBJ2-5, the complete variable domain is KAGVTQTPRYLIKTRGQQVTLSCSPISGHRSVSWYQQTPGQGLQFLFEYFSETQRNKGNFPGRFSGRQFSNSRSEMNVSTLELGDSALYLCASSLEGSGSNSEETQYFGPGTRLLVL.

The chain employs TRBV6-5 and TRBJ2-2; the match to TRBD2 covers 7 bases. Germline V gives CDR1 MNHEY, CDR2 SVGAGI. The CDR3 extends over 13 amino acids. V trimming: 6 bases; J trimming: 7 bases; junction bases outside the gene matches: 5. CDR3 loop: CASSPGRGGELFF. For the CDR3, the DNA is TGTGCCAGCAGCCCAGGGAGGGGCGGGGAGCTGTTTTTT.

The chain couples TRBV27 to TRBJ2-3; D is unclear. Per the germline V gene, CDR1 is MNHEY and CDR2 is SMNVEV (reference sequence). The CDR3 spans 14 residues. Between the trimmed V and J ends, which lost 7 bases and 4 bases, there was a span of 15 bases. The CDR3 coding sequence is TGTGCCAGCATGAGTGGCCTACCCCCAGATACGCAGTATTTT. Amino acid sequence: CASMSGLPPDTQYF.

J is TRBJ1-2 and V is TRBV10-3, with D possibly TRBD1 on 6 matching bases. The CDR3 spans 19 residues. V lost 0 bases to trimming and J lost 2 bases, with 22 bases between them. The germline V gene has CDR1 ENHRY and CDR2 SYGVKD. The CDR3 DNA follows: TGTGCCATCAGTGAGTCGGGGATCTTGGGGGACACCAGGAACTATGGCTACACCTTC. Protein product: CAISESGILGDTRNYGYTF.

This rearrangement joins TRBV4-2 to TRBJ2-1; TRBD2 is a possible D gene (6 bases). The CDR3 length is 15 residues. Germline values: CDR1 LGHNA, CDR2 YNFKEQ. The V end lost 0 bases, the J end lost 7 bases, and 13 bases lay between the germline ends. CDR3 bases: TGTGCCAGCAGCCAAGATTGGGGGGAAAGGAATGAGCAGTTCTTC. It codes for CASSQDWGERNEQFF.

J is TRBJ2-2 and V is TRBV5-1, with no clear D. Looked up from germline, CDR1 is SGHRS and CDR2 is YFSETQ. Trimming cost V 0 bases and J 1 base, with 10 bases left between them. This CDR3 contains 16 residues. CDR3 loop: CASSLDPNRNTGELFF. The CDR3 DNA reads TGCGCCAGCAGCTTGGACCCCAACAGGAACACCGGGGAGCTGTTTTTT.

The rearrangement joins TRBV30 to TRBJ2-2; 7 bases line up with TRBD2. Trimming took 8 bases from V and 6 from J; bases not matched to a gene: 15. Germline CDR1 GTSNPN, CDR2 SVGIG (reference sequence). The CDR3 extends over 15 amino acids. Written as DNA, the CDR3 is TGTGCCGGGAAATGGGGGAGGGCCTATCCCGGGGAGCTGTTTTTT. Translating it yields CAGKWGRAYPGELFF.

The table lists this clone with a few counts. The chain joins TRBV10-1 to TRBJ1-2, with a tentative D call TRBD1 (5 bases). Trimming removed 2 bases from V and 1 base from J, with 11 bases in between. Germline V CDR1 and CDR2: WNHNN, SYGVQD (reference sequence). The CDR3 extends over 15 amino acids. The CDR3 DNA reads as TGCGCCAGCAGTGAGGCTATGCAGGGTAACTATGGCTACACCTTC. This gives the protein CASSEAMQGNYGYTF.

The rearrangement joins TRBV20-1 to TRBJ2-2; D remains ambiguous. The length of the CDR3 is 11 residues. Germline CDR1 is DFQATT and CDR2 is SNEGSKA (reference sequence). The germline V and J ends were trimmed by 4 bases and 5 bases, with 5 bases remaining between them. In DNA form, the CDR3 reads TGCAGTGCTATAGTGACCGGGGAGCTGTTTTTT. Its translation is CSAIVTGELFF.

The V call is TRBV9, the J call TRBJ2-1; 14 nucleotides agree with TRBD2. In germline, CDR1 is SGDLS, CDR2 YYNGEE. The V and J ends lost 3 bases and 2 bases, in that order; junction bases with no gene match: 7. The CDR3 spans 18 residues. CDR3 bases: TGTGCCAGCAGCGCCGGACTAGCGGGAGGAAAGGCCTACAATGAGCAGTTCTTC. As protein: CASSAGLAGGKAYNEQFF.

The V gene is TRBV19, the J gene TRBJ2-3; the D call may be TRBD1 or TRBD2 (6 bases each). This CDR3 is 13 amino acids long. V dropped 5 bases and J dropped 4 bases, with 10 bases sitting between them. Germline lookup yields CDR1 LNHDA and CDR2 SQIVND (reference sequence). In nucleotides, the CDR3 is TGTGCCAGTAGTCGAGGGGGGTCAGATACGCAGTATTTT. As protein: CASSRGGSDTQYF.